A selection of T cell receptor beta chains follows, all from one sample in a study of blood T cells in healthy people across ages. Each CDR3 protein gets one entry after TCRdb re-called the 5' RACE reads with MiXCR. This table holds 870,000 or so distinct CDR3 sequences, roughly 26% found once. Source material: blood. Every receptor here comes from an elderly woman in good health. Both conserved end residues are trimmed from each CDR3. The order of the fields is J gene, V gene, clone size, CDR3 protein. Some rows mark clone size as missing; the rest say once, few, many or name a class of expanded clone.

>TRBJ1-4|TRBV6-5|few
ASSSPGEGGEKLF
>TRBJ1-2|TRBV18|few
ASSPPVPPYGYT
>NA|TRBV11-2|NA
ASSQDAMQETQY
>TRBJ2-3|TRBV4-3|many
ASSQGGSYTQY
>TRBJ2-7|TRBV10-3|many
AISEARDRDYEQY
>TRBJ2-3|TRBV6-5|many
ASSYNGGGNTDTQY
>TRBJ2-1|TRBV15|NA
ATSRPGLAGTEQF
>TRBJ2-2|TRBV12-3/TRBV12-4|few
ASSLAGTGHTGELF
>TRBJ2-7|TRBV6-2/TRBV6-3|many
ASSYWAANYEQY
>TRBJ1-2|TRBV30|NA
AWGPRGRGYGYT
>TRBJ1-2|TRBV7-9|many
ASRFGGQSNYGYT
>TRBJ1-2|TRBV7-2|NA
ASSLGGGASLGYT
>TRBJ1-2|TRBV2|few
ASGGGYGYT
>TRBJ1-6|TRBV6-2/TRBV6-3|many
ATNGQGSDSPLH
>TRBJ1-2|TRBV6-2/TRBV6-3|NA
ASRAGTGNGYT
>TRBJ1-1|TRBV30|NA
AWSWDRARSEAF
>TRBJ2-7|TRBV18|many
ASSPNNRGEQY
>TRBJ2-1|TRBV7-9|many
ASSLGGHSYNEQF
>TRBJ2-4|TRBV6-2/TRBV6-3|many
ASSYAKGGSAKNIQY
>TRBJ1-4|TRBV18|NA
ASSPRTGGTNEKRF
>TRBJ2-1|TRBV6-2/TRBV6-3|many
ASSSGQGITYNEQF
>TRBJ2-3|TRBV6-1|many
ASNEDPSTDTQY
>TRBJ2-1|TRBV24-1|many
ATSDAGTSGGNEQF